The rows below give T cell receptor beta chains drawn from one sample of a study of beta chain features in type 1 diabetes. TCRdb's copy holds only in-frame clones and misses some; the assay was immunoSEQ multiplex PCR. The table has roughly 610,000 clones, less than 20% seen once. Sequencing was performed on naive CD4+ T cells from blood. The receptors originated from a man younger than 30 in good health. Each CDR3 is given with its conserved first and last residue. The D gene is left open where the match is weak. A row's size may be missing; if present it is once, few, many or a size class.

V	size	J	D	length	CDR3	DNA
TRBV5-1	.	TRBJ2-3	.	15	CASSVRQYGTDTQYF	TGCGCCAGCAGCGTCCGACAGTACGGCACAGATACGCAGTATTTT
TRBV2	few	TRBJ1-2	.	13	CASEFGGVYGYTF	TGTGCCAGCGAGTTCGGTGGCGTCTATGGCTACACCTTC
TRBV30	.	TRBJ1-4	.	14	CAWNRLPPNEKLFF	TGTGCCTGGAACCGACTGCCTCCTAATGAAAAACTGTTTTTT
TRBV7-2	.	TRBJ2-3	.	15	CASSRGQLNTDTQYF	TGTGCCAGCAGCCGGGGACAACTAAACACAGATACGCAGTATTTT
TRBV5-6	few	TRBJ2-5	TRBD1	13	CASSRTGAETQYF	TGTGCCAGCAGCCGGACAGGGGCCGAGACCCAGTACTTC
TRBV14	many	TRBJ2-1	.	16	CASSPKPGVEYNEQFF	TGTGCCAGCAGTCCTAAACCGGGAGTCGAATACAATGAGCAGTTCTTC
TRBV28	few	TRBJ2-7	.	11	CASSFLNEQYF	TGTGCCAGCAGTTTTTTGAACGAGCAGTACTTC
TRBV29-1	.	TRBJ1-1	TRBD1	13	CSVPGQGDPEAFF	TGCAGCGTGCCCGGACAGGGGGACCCTGAAGCTTTCTTT
TRBV7-9	few	TRBJ2-1	.	13	CASSISGRNEQFF	TGTGCCAGCAGCATCTCAGGCCGCAATGAGCAGTTCTTC
TRBV5-4	.	TRBJ1-5	.	13	CASSVGSNQPQHF	TGTGCCAGCAGCGTGGGCAGTAATCAGCCCCAGCATTTT
TRBV28	few	TRBJ1-2	.	11	CASSLKYGYTF	TGTGCCAGCAGTTTAAAATATGGCTACACCTTC
TRBV2	few	TRBJ2-3	TRBD2	14	CANLLAGSTDTQYF	TGTGCCAACCTCCTAGCGGGGAGCACAGATACGCAGTATTTT
TRBV5-1	.	TRBJ2-1	TRBD2	15	CASSLGASGRVEQFF	TGCGCCAGCAGCTTGGGGGCTAGCGGGAGAGTTGAGCAGTTCTTC
TRBV7-2	.	TRBJ1-6	.	15	CASRLQGIYNSPLHF	TGTGCCAGCAGGCTCCAGGGGATCTATAATTCACCCCTCCACTTT
TRBV7-2	.	TRBJ2-6	TRBD1	18	CASSSQGISNSGANVLTF	TGTGCCAGCAGCTCACAGGGGATCTCCAACTCTGGGGCCAACGTCCTGACTTTC
TRBV11-3	.	TRBJ2-2	.	15	CASSFKGSGTGELFF	TGTGCCAGCAGCTTCAAGGGCTCGGGGACCGGGGAGCTGTTTTTT
TRBV4-2	.	TRBJ2-1	.	12	CASSLYYNEQFF	TGTGCCAGCAGTCTTTACTATAATGAGCAGTTCTTC
TRBV14	.	TRBJ1-5	.	13	CASSQGHYQPQHF	TGTGCCAGCAGCCAAGGTCACTATCAGCCCCAGCATTTT
TRBV30	.	TRBJ2-7	TRBD1	15	CAWSVTGQASYEQYF	TGTGCCTGGAGTGTCACGGGACAGGCGTCCTACGAGCAGTACTTC
TRBV2	.	TRBJ2-1	TRBD1	14	CASRRTGAINEQFF	TGTGCCAGCAGAAGGACAGGTGCTATTAATGAGCAGTTCTTC
TRBV5-6	.	TRBJ2-7	TRBD1	15	CASSPRQGRFYEQYF	TGTGCCAGCAGCCCGCGACAGGGGAGGTTTTACGAGCAGTACTTC
TRBV7-2	.	TRBJ2-1	.	15	CASSRSPERINEQFF	TGTGCCAGCAGCCGGTCCCCTGAGAGGATAAATGAGCAGTTCTTC
TRBV10-3	few	TRBJ2-7	TRBD1	15	CAISEPQGVVNEQYF	TGTGCCATCAGTGAGCCACAGGGGGTAGTTAACGAGCAGTACTTC
TRBV28	few	TRBJ2-3	.	13	CASSTGVGDTQYF	TGTGCCAGCAGCACGGGCGTGGGAGATACGCAGTATTTT
TRBV5-1	few	TRBJ2-1	TRBD1	16	CASSLDPGQGYNEQFF	TGCGCCAGCAGCTTAGACCCGGGACAGGGCTACAATGAGCAGTTCTTC
TRBV27	.	TRBJ2-1	TRBD2	17	CASSPRSGRADHNEQFF	TGTGCCAGCAGTCCCAGGAGCGGGAGGGCCGACCACAATGAGCAGTTCTTC
TRBV5-4	.	TRBJ1-1	.	13	CASSHPLGVGAFF	TGTGCCAGCAGCCATCCCCTCGGGGTCGGCGCTTTCTTT
TRBV5-1	.	TRBJ2-1	TRBD1	20	CASSLAGGQGAPGSYNEQFF	TGCGCCAGCAGCTTGGCAGGGGGACAGGGGGCCCCAGGCTCCTACAATGAGCAGTTCTTC